The present T cell receptor beta chain was sequenced within a study of cytotoxic CD8 clonotypes in ibrutinib-treated CLL. Overall study context: Partial responses totalled roughly 24 and complete responses 2; after median approximately 74 months, roughly 14 remained remitted and approximately 12 progressed.

The assay was immunoSEQ multiplex PCR, and TCRdb's table has in-frame clones only and misses some. This sample carries tens of thousands of clones, around 84% of them seen once, and the ten largest clones take around 5%. Germline CDR1 is MDHEN and CDR2 is SYDVKM. The junction had 11 bases not matched to a gene; V was cut back by 7 bases and J by 8 bases. The CDR3 sequence is 15 residues long. The V gene is TRBV28, the J gene TRBJ1-2, with 12 bases matching TRBD1. The sequence derives from a human donor with chronic lymphocytic leukemia. The source material was PBMCs, sampled before ibrutinib treatment. The CDR3 DNA reads as TGTGCCAGCATCCCCTGGGACAGGGGGCCTCACGGCTACACCTTC. Protein product: CASIPWDRGPHGYTF.